The present TCR beta chain was sequenced within a study of T cell repertoires in cytomegalovirus infection. Study at large: Public TCR beta signatures indicated both CMV infection and matching HLA type. Study-wide results and limits: CMV-specific TCR beta clonotypes restricted by HLA-C dominated the ex vivo response.

MiXCR, applied by TCRdb to the reads, yields one record per CDR3 protein. The sample contains 170,000 or so distinct CDR3 sequences, about 15% of which appear only once. As concerns this clonotype: As yet, its antigen is unknown.

V trimming: 1 base; J trimming: 1 base; junction bases outside the gene matches: 8. CDR1 and CDR2 (germline): LGHNA, YSLEER. The CDR3 sequence is 17 residues long. The source of this sequence is a human donor in good health (CMV status not recorded). Some clones in this sample may be carry-over from other donors' samples. Sequenced material: PBMCs. The chain is built from TRBV4-3 and TRBJ2-7; 9 bases are a match to TRBD2. The CDR3 is CASSQGQAGGTSYEQYF. CDR3 coding DNA: TGCGCCAGCAGCCAAGGGCAAGCGGGAGGCACATCCTACGAGCAGTACTTC.